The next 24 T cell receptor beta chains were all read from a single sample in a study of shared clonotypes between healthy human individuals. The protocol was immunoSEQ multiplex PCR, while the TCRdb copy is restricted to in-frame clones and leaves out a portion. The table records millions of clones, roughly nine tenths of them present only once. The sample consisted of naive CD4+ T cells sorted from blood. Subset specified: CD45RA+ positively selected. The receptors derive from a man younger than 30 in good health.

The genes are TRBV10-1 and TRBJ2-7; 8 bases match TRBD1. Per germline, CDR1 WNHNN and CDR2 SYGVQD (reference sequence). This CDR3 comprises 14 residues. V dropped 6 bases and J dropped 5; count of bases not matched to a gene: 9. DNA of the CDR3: TGCGCCAGCAGCAGAGACAGGGGTAGACACGAGCAGTACTTC. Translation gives CASSRDRGRHEQYF.

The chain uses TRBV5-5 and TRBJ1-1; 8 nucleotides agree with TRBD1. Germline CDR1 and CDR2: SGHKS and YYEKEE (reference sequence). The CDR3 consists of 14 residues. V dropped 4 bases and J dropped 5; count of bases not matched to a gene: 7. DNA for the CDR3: TGTGCCAGCAGCGCCCAGGGGGCGCAGACTGAAGCTTTCTTT. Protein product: CASSAQGAQTEAFF.

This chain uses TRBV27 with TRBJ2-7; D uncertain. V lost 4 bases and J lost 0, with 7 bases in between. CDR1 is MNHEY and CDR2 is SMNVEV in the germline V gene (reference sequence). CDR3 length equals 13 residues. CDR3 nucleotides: TGTGCCAGCAGTTCCCCCTACTCCTACGAGCAGTACTTC. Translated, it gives CASSSPYSYEQYF.

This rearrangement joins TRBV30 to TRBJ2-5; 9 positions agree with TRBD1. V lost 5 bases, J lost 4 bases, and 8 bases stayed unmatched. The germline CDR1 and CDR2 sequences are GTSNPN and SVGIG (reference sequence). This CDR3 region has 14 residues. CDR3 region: CAWATGGWGETQYF. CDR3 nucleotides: TGTGCCTGGGCGACAGGGGGGTGGGGAGAGACCCAGTACTTC.

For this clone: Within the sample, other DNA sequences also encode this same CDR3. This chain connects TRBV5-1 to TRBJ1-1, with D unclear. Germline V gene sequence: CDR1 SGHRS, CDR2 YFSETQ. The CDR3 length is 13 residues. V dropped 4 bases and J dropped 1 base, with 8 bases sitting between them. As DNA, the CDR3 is TGCGCCAGCAGCACGGACGGGAACACTGAAGCTTTCTTT. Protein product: CASSTDGNTEAFF.

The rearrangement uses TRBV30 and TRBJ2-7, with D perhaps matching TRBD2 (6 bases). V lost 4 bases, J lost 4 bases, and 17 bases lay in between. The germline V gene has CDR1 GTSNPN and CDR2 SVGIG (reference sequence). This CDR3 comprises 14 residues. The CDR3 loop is CAWTPLLSGYEQYF. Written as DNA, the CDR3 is TGTGCCTGGACCCCTTTGCTCAGCGGGTACGAGCAGTACTTC.

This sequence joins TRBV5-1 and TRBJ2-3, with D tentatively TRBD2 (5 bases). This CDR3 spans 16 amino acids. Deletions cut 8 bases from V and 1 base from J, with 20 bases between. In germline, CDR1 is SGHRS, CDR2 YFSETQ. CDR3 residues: CASCPLFNGGTDTQYF. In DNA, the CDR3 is TGCGCCAGTTGCCCCCTTTTTAACGGGGGCACAGATACGCAGTATTTT.

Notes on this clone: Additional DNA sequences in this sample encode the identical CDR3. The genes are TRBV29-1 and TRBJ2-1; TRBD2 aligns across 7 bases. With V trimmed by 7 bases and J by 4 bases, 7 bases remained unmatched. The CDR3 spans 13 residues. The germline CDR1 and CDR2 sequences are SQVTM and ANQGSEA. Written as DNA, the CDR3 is TGCAGCGGCGGGGGACGGTTGTACAATGAGCAGTTCTTC. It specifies CSGGGRLYNEQFF.

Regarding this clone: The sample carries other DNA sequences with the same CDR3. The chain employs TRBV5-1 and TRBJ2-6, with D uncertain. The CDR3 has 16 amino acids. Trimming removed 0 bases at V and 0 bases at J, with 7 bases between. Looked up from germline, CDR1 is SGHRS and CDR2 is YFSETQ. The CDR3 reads CASSLEGNSGANVLTF. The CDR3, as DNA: TGCGCCAGCAGCTTGGAGGGAAACTCTGGGGCCAACGTCCTGACTTTC.

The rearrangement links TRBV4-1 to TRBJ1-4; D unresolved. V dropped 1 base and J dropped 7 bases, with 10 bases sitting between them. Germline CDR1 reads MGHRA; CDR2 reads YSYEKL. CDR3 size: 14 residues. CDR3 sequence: CASSQVFMIEKLFF. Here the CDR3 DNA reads TGCGCCAGCAGCCAAGTTTTCATGATTGAAAAACTGTTTTTT.

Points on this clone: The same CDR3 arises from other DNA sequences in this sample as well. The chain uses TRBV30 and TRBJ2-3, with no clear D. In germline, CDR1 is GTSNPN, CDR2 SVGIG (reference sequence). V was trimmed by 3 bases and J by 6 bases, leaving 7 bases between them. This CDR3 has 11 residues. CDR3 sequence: CAWSLKDTQYF. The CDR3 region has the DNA TGTGCCTGGAGCCTTAAGGATACGCAGTATTTT.

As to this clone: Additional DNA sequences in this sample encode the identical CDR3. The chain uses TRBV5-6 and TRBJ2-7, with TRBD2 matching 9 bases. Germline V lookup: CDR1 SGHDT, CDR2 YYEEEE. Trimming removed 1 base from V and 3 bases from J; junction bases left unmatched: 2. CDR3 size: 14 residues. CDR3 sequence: CASSLLAGSYEQYF. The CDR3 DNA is TGTGCCAGCAGCTTGCTAGCGGGAAGCTACGAGCAGTACTTC.

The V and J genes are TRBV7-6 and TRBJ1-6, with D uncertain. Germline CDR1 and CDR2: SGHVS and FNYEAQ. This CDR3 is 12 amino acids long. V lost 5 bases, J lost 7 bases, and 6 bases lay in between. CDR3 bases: TGTGCCAGCAGCGCCGACAATTCACCCCTCCACTTT. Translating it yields CASSADNSPLHF.

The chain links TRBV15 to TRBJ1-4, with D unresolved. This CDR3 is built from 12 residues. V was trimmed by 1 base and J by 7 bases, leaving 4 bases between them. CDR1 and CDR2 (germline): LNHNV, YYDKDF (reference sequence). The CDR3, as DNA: TGTGCCACCAGCAGAGTTCCTGAAAAACTGTTTTTT. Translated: CATSRVPEKLFF.

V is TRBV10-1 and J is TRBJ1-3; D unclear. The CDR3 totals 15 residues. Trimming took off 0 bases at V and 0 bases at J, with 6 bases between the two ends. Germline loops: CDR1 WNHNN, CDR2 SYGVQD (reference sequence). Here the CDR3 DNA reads TGCGCCAGCAGTGAGTCTGCAAGCTCTGGAAACACCATATATTTT. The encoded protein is CASSESASSGNTIYF.

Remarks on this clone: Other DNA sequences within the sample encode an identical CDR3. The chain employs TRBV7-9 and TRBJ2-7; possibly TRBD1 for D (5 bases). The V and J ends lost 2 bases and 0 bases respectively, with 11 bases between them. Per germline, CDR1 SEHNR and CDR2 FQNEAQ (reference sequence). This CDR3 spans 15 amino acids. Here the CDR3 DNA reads TGTGCCAGCAGCTTAAGGGGCCCCAGCTCCTACGAGCAGTACTTC. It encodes CASSLRGPSSYEQYF.

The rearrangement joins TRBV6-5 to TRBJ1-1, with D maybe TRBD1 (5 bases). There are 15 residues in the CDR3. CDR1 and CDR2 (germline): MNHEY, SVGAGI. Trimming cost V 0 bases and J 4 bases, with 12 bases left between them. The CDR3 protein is CASSYSSKGSTEAFF. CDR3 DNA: TGTGCCAGCAGTTACTCTTCGAAGGGGAGCACTGAAGCTTTCTTT.

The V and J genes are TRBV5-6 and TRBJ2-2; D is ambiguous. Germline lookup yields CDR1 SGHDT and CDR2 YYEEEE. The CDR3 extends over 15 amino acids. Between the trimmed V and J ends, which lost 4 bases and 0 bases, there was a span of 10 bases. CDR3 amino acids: CASSLGIANTGELFF. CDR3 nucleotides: TGTGCCAGCAGCCTTGGAATAGCGAACACCGGGGAGCTGTTTTTT. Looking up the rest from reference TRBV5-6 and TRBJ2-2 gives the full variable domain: DAGVTQSPTHLIKTRGQQVTLRCSPKSGHDTVSWYQQALGQGPQFIFQYYEEEERQRGNFPDRFSGHQFPNYSSELNVNALLLGDSALYLCASSLGIANTGELFFGEGSRLTVL.

CDR3 sequence: CASSPVGAGQGAKNIQYF. For the CDR3, the DNA is TGTGCCAGCTCACCAGTTGGGGCAGGACAGGGGGCCAAAAACATTCAGTACTTC. V gene TRBV18 combines with J gene TRBJ2-4; the match to TRBD1 covers 9 bases. The CDR3 is 18 residues long. After removal of 2 bases from V and 1 base from J, the junction contained 9 bases not matched to a gene. CDR1 and CDR2 (germline): KGHSH, LQKENI. Full variable domain (missing parts from reference TRBV18 and TRBJ2-4): NAGVMQNPRHLVRRRGQEARLRCSPMKGHSHVYWYRQLPEEGLKFMVYLQKENIIDESGMPKERFSAEFPKEGPSILRIQQVVRGDSAAYFCASSPVGAGQGAKNIQYFGAGTRLSVL.

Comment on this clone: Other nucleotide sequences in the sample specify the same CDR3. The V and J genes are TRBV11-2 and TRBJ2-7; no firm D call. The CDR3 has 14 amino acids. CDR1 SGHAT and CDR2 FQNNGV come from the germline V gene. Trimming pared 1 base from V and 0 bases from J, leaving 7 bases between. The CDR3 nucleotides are TGTGCCAGCAGCTTAGCGGGCGGCTCCTACGAGCAGTACTTC. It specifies CASSLAGGSYEQYF.

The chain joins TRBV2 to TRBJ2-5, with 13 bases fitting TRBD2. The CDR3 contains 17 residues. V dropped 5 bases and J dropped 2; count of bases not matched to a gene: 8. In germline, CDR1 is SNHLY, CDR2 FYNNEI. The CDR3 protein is CASSKTAGLAGQETQYF. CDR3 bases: TGTGCCAGCAGTAAAACCGCGGGACTAGCGGGACAAGAGACCCAGTACTTC.

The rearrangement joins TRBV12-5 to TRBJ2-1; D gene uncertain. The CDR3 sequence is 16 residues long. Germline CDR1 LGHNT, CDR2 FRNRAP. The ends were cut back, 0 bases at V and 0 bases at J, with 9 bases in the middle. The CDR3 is CASGLVSSISYNEQFF. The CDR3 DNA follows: TGTGCTAGTGGTTTGGTTTCTAGTATCTCCTACAATGAGCAGTTCTTC.

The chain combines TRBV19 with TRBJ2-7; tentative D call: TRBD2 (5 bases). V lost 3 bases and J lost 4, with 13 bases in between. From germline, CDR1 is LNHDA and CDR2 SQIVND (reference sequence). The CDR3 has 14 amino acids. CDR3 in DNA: TGTGCCAGTAGTATCCGGACGGCGGGTTACGAGCAGTACTTC. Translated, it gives CASSIRTAGYEQYF.

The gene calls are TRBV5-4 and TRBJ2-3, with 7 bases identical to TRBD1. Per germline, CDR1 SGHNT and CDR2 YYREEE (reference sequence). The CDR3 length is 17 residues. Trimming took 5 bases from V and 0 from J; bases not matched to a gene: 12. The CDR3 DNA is TGTGCCAGCAGTTCCTCTTCCGGGACAGAGAGCACAGATACGCAGTATTTT. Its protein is CASSSSSGTESTDTQYF.